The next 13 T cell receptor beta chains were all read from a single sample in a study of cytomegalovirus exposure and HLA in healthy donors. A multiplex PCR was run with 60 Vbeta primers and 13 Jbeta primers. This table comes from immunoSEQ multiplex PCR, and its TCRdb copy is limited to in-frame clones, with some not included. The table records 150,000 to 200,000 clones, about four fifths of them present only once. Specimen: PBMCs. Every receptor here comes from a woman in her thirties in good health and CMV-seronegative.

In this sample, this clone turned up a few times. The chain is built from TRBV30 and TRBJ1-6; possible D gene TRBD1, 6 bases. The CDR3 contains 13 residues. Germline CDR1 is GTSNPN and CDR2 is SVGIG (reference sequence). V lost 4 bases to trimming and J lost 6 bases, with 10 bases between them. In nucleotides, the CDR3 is TGTGCCTGGAACACAGGGATTAATTCACCCCTCCACTTT. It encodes CAWNTGINSPLHF.

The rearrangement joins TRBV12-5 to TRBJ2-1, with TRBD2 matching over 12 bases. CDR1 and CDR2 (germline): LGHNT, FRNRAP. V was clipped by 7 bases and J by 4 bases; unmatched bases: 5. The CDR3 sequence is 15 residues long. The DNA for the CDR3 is TGTGCTAGTGTCACCGGGACTAGCGGGTACAATGAGCAGTTCTTC. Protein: CASVTGTSGYNEQFF.

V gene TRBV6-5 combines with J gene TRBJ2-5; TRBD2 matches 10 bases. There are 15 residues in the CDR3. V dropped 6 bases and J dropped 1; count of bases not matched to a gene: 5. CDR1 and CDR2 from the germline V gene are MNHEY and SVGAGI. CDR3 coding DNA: TGTGCCAGCAGCCCAAGGACTAGCGGCCAAGAGACCCAGTACTTC. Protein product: CASSPRTSGQETQYF.

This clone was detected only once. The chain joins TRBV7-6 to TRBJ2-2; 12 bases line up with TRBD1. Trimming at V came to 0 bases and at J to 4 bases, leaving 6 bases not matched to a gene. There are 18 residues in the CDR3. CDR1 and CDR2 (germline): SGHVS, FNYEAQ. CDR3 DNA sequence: TGTGCCAGCAGCTTAGCGGGGACAGGGGGCGGTTTCACCGGGGAGCTGTTTTTT. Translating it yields CASSLAGTGGGFTGELFF.

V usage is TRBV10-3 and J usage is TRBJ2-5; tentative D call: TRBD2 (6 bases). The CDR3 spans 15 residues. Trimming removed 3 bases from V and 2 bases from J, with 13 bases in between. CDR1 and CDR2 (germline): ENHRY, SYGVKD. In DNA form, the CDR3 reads TGTGCCATCAGTGAATCGTCGGGGAGGCAAGAGACCCAGTACTTC. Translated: CAISESSGRQETQYF.

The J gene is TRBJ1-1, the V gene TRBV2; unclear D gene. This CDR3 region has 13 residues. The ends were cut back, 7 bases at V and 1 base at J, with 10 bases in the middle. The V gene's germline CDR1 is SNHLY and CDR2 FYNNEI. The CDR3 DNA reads TGTGCCAGCATTCAGGAAACGAACACTGAAGCTTTCTTT. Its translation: CASIQETNTEAFF.

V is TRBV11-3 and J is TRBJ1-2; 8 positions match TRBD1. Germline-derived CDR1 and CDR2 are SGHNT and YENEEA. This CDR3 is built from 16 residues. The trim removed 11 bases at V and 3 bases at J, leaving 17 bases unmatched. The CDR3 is CAPQRSGQGAHYGYTF. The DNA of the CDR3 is TGTGCCCCCCAACGATCAGGGCAGGGGGCCCACTATGGCTACACCTTC.

Written as DNA, the CDR3 is TGTGCCATCAGTGGGGACGGGAGCTCCTACGAGCAGTACTTC. Its protein product is CAISGDGSSYEQYF. The chain uses TRBV10-3 and TRBJ2-7, with D perhaps matching TRBD2 (6 bases). The V end was cut by 4 bases, the J end by 0 bases, with 10 bases between. CDR1 is ENHRY and CDR2 is SYGVKD in the germline V gene. This CDR3 contains 14 residues.

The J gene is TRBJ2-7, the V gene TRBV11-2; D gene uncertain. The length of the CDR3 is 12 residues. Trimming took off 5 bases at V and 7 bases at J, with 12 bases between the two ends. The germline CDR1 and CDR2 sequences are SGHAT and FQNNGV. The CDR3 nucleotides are TGTGCCAGCAGCCATACTTCGAATGAGCAGTACTTC. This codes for CASSHTSNEQYF.

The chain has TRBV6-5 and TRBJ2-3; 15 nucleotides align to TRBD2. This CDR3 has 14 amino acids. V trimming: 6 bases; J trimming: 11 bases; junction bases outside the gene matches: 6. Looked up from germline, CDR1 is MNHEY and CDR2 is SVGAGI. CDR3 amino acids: CASSPGLAGGKQYF. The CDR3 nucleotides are TGTGCCAGCAGCCCAGGACTAGCGGGGGGGAAGCAGTATTTT.

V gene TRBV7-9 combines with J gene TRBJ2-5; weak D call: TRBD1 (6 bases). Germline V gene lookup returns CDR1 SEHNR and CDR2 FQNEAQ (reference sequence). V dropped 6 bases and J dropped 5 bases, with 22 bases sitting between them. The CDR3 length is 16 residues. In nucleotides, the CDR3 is TGTGCCAGCAGTTCAAACTTTCAGGGGCCTAAGGAGACCCAGTACTTC. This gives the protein CASSSNFQGPKETQYF.

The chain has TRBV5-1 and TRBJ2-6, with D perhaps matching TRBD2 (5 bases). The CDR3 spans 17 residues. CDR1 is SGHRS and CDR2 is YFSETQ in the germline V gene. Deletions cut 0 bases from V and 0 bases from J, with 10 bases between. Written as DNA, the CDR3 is TGCGCCAGCAGCTTGGCGCCTAGCACCTCTGGGGCCAACGTCCTGACTTTC. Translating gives CASSLAPSTSGANVLTF.

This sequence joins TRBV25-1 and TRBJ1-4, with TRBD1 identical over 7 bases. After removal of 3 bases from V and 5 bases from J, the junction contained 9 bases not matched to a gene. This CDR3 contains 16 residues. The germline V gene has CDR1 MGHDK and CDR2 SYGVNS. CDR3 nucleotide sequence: TGTGCCAGCAGTGATTTGGACAGGCGCCTCAATGAAAAACTGTTTTTT. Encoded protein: CASSDLDRRLNEKLFF. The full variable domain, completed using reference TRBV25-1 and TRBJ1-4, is EADIYQTPRYLVIGTGKKITLECSQTMGHDKMYWYQQDPGMELHLIHYSYGVNSTEKGDLSSESTVSRIRTEHFPLTLESARPSHTSQYLCASSDLDRRLNEKLFFGSGTQLSVL.